This T cell receptor beta chain was recovered during a study of T cell changes during pregnancy in multiple sclerosis. Using immunoSEQ multiplex PCR, the repertoire was profiled, and TCRdb retains in-frame clones only, with some absent. The top ten hold about 1% of the sample, which has under 100,000 clones, about 95% seen once. The CDR3 loop spans 13 amino acids. The V end lost 1 base, the J end lost 2 bases, and 4 bases lay between the germline ends. Germline V CDR1 and CDR2: SGHDN, FVKESK. In this sample, this clone turned up once. The chain couples TRBV14 to TRBJ2-3; no definite D call. Sequencing used peripheral blood, obtained in the second trimester of pregnancy. This receptor was obtained from a female donor with multiple sclerosis, enrolled in a pregnancy study. As DNA, the CDR3 is TGTGCCAGCAGCCAAGCAATCACAGATACGCAGTATTTT. Protein: CASSQAITDTQYF.